This passage covers 8 T cell receptor beta chains from one sample sequenced in a study of control samples from healthy donors and cancer patients. Here immunoSEQ multiplex PCR was the method, and the copy in TCRdb shows in-frame clones only, minus some. The sample holds 230,000 or so clones, roughly 94% seen once. Sequenced material: blood. The receptors stem from a man aged 50-59 years in good health.

The chain couples TRBV6-5 to TRBJ1-1, with D unresolved. Trimming pared 1 base from V and 1 base from J, leaving 7 bases between. The CDR3 runs to 14 residues. Germline V CDR1 and CDR2: MNHEY, SVGAGI. The CDR3 is CASSYLPGNTEAFF. The CDR3 bases are TGTGCCAGCAGTTACTTGCCGGGGAACACTGAAGCTTTCTTT.

In nucleotides, the CDR3 is TGTGCCAGCAGTGCCGATGGTGGTCAGCCCCAGCATTTT. This codes for CASSADGGQPQHF. The gene calls are TRBV6-4 and TRBJ1-5; D remains unclear. Germline values: CDR1 MRHNA, CDR2 SNTAGT. The CDR3 sequence is 13 residues long. V was trimmed by 4 bases and J by 6 bases, leaving 10 bases between them.

The chain has TRBV19 and TRBJ1-6; unclear D gene. Germline V gene sequence: CDR1 LNHDA, CDR2 SQIVND (reference sequence). The CDR3 has 14 residues. Trimming removed 0 bases from V and 8 bases from J, with 8 bases in between. CDR3 loop: CASSIDGGDSPLHF. CDR3 coding DNA: TGTGCCAGTAGTATAGACGGCGGGGATTCACCCCTCCACTTT.

The chain is built from TRBV5-1 and TRBJ1-1; D is possibly TRBD1 (6 bases). CDR3 length: 16 amino acids. Germline CDR1 SGHRS, CDR2 YFSETQ. The V end was cut by 0 bases, the J end by 3 bases, with 15 bases between. The CDR3 DNA reads TGCGCCAGCAGCTTGGCACAGGGAGGTGCGTACACTGAAGCTTTCTTT. Translated, it gives CASSLAQGGAYTEAFF.

The chain uses TRBV5-1 and TRBJ1-1; D not certain. Germline values: CDR1 SGHRS, CDR2 YFSETQ. The CDR3 runs to 15 residues. V was pared by 3 bases and J by 1 base, with 13 bases between. The CDR3 reads CASSSQTQSNTEAFF. CDR3 coding DNA: TGCGCCAGCAGCTCACAGACACAGTCGAACACTGAAGCTTTCTTT.

The CDR3 region has the DNA TGTGCCAGCTCACCGGCAGGGGGTCTCTCTGGAAACACCATATATTTT. Encoded protein: CASSPAGGLSGNTIYF. The chain carries TRBV18 and TRBJ1-3; 7 positions agree with TRBD1. Germline CDR1 and CDR2: KGHSH and LQKENI. V shed 3 bases, J shed 0 bases, and the junction held 5 bases outside the gene matches. The CDR3 extends over 16 amino acids.

Here the CDR3 DNA reads TGCAGCGTTCGTACCCACAATGAGCAGTTCTTC. Residues: CSVRTHNEQFF. The chain is built from TRBV29-1 and TRBJ2-1; no clear D. The V gene's germline CDR1 is SQVTM and CDR2 ANQGSEA. This CDR3 is built from 11 residues. The ends were cut back, 5 bases at V and 5 bases at J, with 7 bases in the middle.

The genes are TRBV28 and TRBJ1-6, with D possibly being TRBD1 (5 bases). V was pared by 5 bases and J by 13 bases, with 18 bases between. CDR1 and CDR2 from the germline V gene are MDHEN and SYDVKM. The CDR3 consists of 14 residues. CDR3 amino acids: CASSPTAPSGPLHF. In nucleotides, the CDR3 is TGTGCCAGCAGTCCGACAGCCCCGTCGGGGCCCCTCCACTTT.